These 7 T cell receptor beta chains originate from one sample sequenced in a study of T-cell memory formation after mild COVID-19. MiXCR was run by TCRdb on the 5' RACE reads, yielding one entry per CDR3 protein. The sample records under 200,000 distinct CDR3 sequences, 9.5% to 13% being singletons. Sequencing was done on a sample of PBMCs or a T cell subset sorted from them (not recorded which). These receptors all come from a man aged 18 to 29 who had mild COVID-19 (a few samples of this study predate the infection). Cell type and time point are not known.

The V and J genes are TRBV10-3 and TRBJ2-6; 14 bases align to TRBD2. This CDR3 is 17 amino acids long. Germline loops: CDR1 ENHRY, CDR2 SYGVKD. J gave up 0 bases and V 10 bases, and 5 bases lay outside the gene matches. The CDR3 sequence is CASGGTSGGSGANVLTF. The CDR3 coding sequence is TGTGCCAGCGGCGGGACTAGCGGGGGCTCTGGGGCCAACGTCCTGACTTTC.

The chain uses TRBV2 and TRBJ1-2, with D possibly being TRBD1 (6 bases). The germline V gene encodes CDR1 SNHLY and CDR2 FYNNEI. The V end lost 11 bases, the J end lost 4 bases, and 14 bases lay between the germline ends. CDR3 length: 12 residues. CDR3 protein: CASRQEGYGYTF. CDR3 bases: TGTGCCTCGAGACAGGAGGGCTATGGCTACACCTTC.

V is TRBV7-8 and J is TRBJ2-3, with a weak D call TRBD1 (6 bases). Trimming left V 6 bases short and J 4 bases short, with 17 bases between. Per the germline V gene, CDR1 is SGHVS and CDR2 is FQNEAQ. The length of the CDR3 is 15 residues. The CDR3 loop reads CASRKQGRGSDTQYF. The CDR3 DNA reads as TGTGCCAGCAGAAAACAGGGAAGGGGTTCAGATACGCAGTATTTT.

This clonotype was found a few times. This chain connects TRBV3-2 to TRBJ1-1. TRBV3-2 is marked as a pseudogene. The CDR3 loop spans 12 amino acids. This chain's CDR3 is CASSSSNTEAFF. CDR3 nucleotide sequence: TGTGCCAGCAGCTCTTCTAACACTGAAGCTTTCTTT.

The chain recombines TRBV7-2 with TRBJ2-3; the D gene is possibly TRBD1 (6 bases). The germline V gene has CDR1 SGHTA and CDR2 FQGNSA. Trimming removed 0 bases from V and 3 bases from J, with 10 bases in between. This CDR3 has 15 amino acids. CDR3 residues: CASSLARQGTDTQYF. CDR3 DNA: TGTGCCAGCAGCTTAGCAAGGCAGGGGACAGATACGCAGTATTTT.

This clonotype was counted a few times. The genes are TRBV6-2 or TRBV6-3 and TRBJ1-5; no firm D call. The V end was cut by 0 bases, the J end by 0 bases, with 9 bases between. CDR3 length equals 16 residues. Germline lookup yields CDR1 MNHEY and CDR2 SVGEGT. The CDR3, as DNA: TGTGCCAGCAGTTACTCTGCATTCTATAGCAATCAGCCCCAGCATTTT. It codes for CASSYSAFYSNQPQHF.

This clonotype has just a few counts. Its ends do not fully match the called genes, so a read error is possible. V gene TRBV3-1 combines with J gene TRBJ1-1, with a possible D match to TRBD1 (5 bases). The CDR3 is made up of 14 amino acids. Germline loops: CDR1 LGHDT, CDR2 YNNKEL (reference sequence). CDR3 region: CASSQFGTQTGAFF. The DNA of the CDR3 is TGTGCCAGCAGCCAATTCGGGACCCAAACTGGAGCTTTCTTT.